This T cell receptor beta chain was recorded in a study of T cells in Graves' hyperthyroidism and ophthalmopathy. Trimming took 0 bases from V and 2 from J, leaving 8 bases between them. The CDR3 is 16 amino acids. Germline V gene lookup returns CDR1 SEHNR and CDR2 FQNEAQ (reference sequence). Notes on the study in general: Blood also held most thyroid clonotypes expanded beyond 0.001.

This clonotype was seen ten or more times. Its specificity is unknown. RNA transcripts gave rise to amplified TCR beta CDR3 regions. TCR CDR3 underwent first-round RT-PCR with the HTBI primer set. Via MiXCR, TCRdb re-called the multiplex PCR reads, giving one row per CDR3 protein. The table records about 360,000 distinct CDR3 sequences, under 15% of them present only once. The V gene is TRBV7-9, the J gene TRBJ2-6; perhaps TRBD1 as D (6 bases). Sequencing used blood. This receptor was obtained from a woman in her late teens or twenties with Graves' hyperthyroidism. For the CDR3, the DNA is TGTGCCAGCAGCTTAGCTGAGGGGGCTGGGGCCAACGTCCTGACTTTC. Protein product: CASSLAEGAGANVLTF.